The 30 T cell receptor beta chains listed next were all sequenced from one sample in a study of blood T cell repertoires in COVID-19. This table comes from immunoSEQ multiplex PCR, and its TCRdb copy is limited to in-frame clones, with some not included. The data hold about 100,000 clones, with just under 95% observed a single time. Sequencing was performed on peripheral blood. The source is a man in his 70s with acute or convalescent COVID-19.

The chain couples TRBV19 to TRBJ1-5, with 7 bases aligning to TRBD1. Germline trimming cut 4 bases from V and 3 bases from J; bases unmatched to any gene: 6. Germline CDR1 LNHDA, CDR2 SQIVND (reference sequence). This CDR3 contains 15 residues. The CDR3 here is CASSTHGTDNQPQHF. In DNA form, the CDR3 reads TGTGCCAGTAGTACCCACGGGACAGACAATCAGCCCCAGCATTTT.

This clone was seen just once. This chain connects TRBV5-5 to TRBJ2-3; no reliable D call. Germline-derived CDR1 and CDR2 are SGHKS and YYEKEE (reference sequence). Between the trimmed V and J ends, which lost 0 bases and 2 bases, there was a span of 10 bases. This CDR3 comprises 15 residues. CDR3 sequence: CASSLAGAVTDTQYF. Here the CDR3 DNA reads TGTGCCAGCAGCTTGGCCGGAGCCGTCACAGATACGCAGTATTTT.

This clone was recorded once. The rearrangement joins TRBV7-9 to TRBJ1-1; no firm D call. Germline V gene lookup returns CDR1 SEHNR and CDR2 FQNEAQ (reference sequence). This CDR3 contains 14 residues. V lost 4 bases, J lost 1 base, and 10 bases lay in between. The CDR3 coding sequence is TGTGCCAGCAGCTCGGCGACGGGGAACACTGAAGCTTTCTTT. It specifies CASSSATGNTEAFF. Together with reference TRBV7-9 and TRBJ1-1, the CDR3 gives the full variable domain: DTGVSQNPRHKITKRGQNVTFRCDPISEHNRLYWYRQTLGQGPEFLTYFQNEAQLEKSRLLSDRFSAERPKGSFSTLEIQRTEQGDSAMYLCASSSATGNTEAFFGQGTRLTVV.

The chain has TRBV6-5 and TRBJ1-3, with TRBD1 matching over 10 bases. Losses at the gene ends were 2 bases for V and 4 bases for J; bases not matched to a gene: 5. The CDR3 spans 16 residues. Germline V gene data show CDR1 as MNHEY and CDR2 as SVGAGI. CDR3 sequence: CASSYTGTGAGNTIYF. DNA for the CDR3: TGTGCCAGCAGTTACACAGGGACAGGGGCAGGAAACACCATATATTTT.

CDR3 sequence reads: CASSPVEGVYNEKLFF. The CDR3 nucleotides are TGCGCCAGCAGCCCCGTGGAAGGGGTGTATAATGAAAAACTGTTTTTT. J is TRBJ1-4 and V is TRBV5-1; D is possibly TRBD1 (5 bases). The germline V and J ends were trimmed by 4 bases and 4 bases, with 17 bases remaining between them. Germline CDR1 and CDR2: SGHRS and YFSETQ. The CDR3 has 16 residues.

This clone was counted a few times. The chain joins TRBV2 to TRBJ2-7; 7 nucleotides match TRBD2. V was clipped by 5 bases and J by 1 base; unmatched bases: 5. CDR1 is SNHLY, CDR2 FYNNEI, per germline. The CDR3 covers 14 residues. CDR3 loop: CASSSSGASYEQYF. The CDR3 coding sequence is TGTGCCAGCAGTTCTAGCGGAGCTTCCTACGAGCAGTACTTC.

V and J are TRBV10-2 and TRBJ2-5, with TRBD1 as a possible D gene (5 bases). From germline, CDR1 is WSHSY and CDR2 SAAADI. The CDR3 runs 13 residues. Trimming left V 5 bases short and J 5 bases short, with 12 bases between. The CDR3 coding sequence is TGCGCCAGCAGTCTTGACAGCCGGGAGACCCAGTACTTC. This encodes CASSLDSRETQYF.

The chain has TRBV24-1 and TRBJ2-1; 7 nucleotides agree with TRBD2. V was pared by 3 bases and J by 7 bases, with 11 bases of the junction left unmatched. The CDR3 has 16 residues. Germline V lookup: CDR1 KGHDR, CDR2 SFDVKD. The CDR3 DNA follows: TGTGCCACCAGTGATACGGGGGAGGGCCTTTGGAATGAGCAGTTCTTC. It translates to CATSDTGEGLWNEQFF.

The chain carries TRBV7-9 and TRBJ1-2; D is perhaps TRBD1 (5 bases). Germline CDR1 SEHNR, CDR2 FQNEAQ (reference sequence). With 5 bases removed from V and 8 bases from J, the gap between germline ends came to 18 bases. CDR3 size: 14 residues. CDR3 amino acids: CASSPRQTLGGYTF. In nucleotides, the CDR3 is TGTGCCAGCAGCCCTCGACAGACCCTGGGGGGCTACACCTTC.

J is TRBJ2-7 and V is TRBV9; tentative D call: TRBD1 (6 bases). This CDR3 region has 14 residues. CDR1 SGDLS and CDR2 YYNGEE come from the germline V gene. Trimming removed 3 bases from V and 3 bases from J, with 13 bases in between. The DNA for the CDR3 is TGTGCCAGCAGCGCACAGGGCTCTTACTACGAGCAGTACTTC. Translated: CASSAQGSYYEQYF.

This clone was seen a single time. The chain joins TRBV30 to TRBJ1-1; D gene unclear. The germline CDR1 and CDR2 sequences are GTSNPN and SVGIG (reference sequence). With 3 bases removed from V and 0 bases from J, the gap between germline ends came to 11 bases. CDR3 length equals 14 residues. DNA of the CDR3: TGTGCCTGGAGGAAACGGACTTTGAACACTGAAGCTTTCTTT. Amino acids: CAWRKRTLNTEAFF.

The rearrangement uses TRBV19 and TRBJ1-5; 8 nucleotides line up with TRBD1. The CDR3 is made up of 15 amino acids. Trimming removed 9 bases from V and 3 bases from J; junction bases left unmatched: 10. The germline gives CDR1 LNHDA, CDR2 SQIVND (reference sequence). CDR3 nucleotide sequence: TGTGCCAGCAAGTATGACAGGGGACTCAATCAGCCCCAGCATTTT. Its translation: CASKYDRGLNQPQHF.

The V gene is TRBV11-2, the J gene TRBJ2-7; TRBD2 agrees at 7 bases. V gave up 3 bases and J gave up 5 bases; unmatched junction bases: 7. There are 14 residues in the CDR3. Germline values: CDR1 SGHAT, CDR2 FQNNGV. The CDR3 loop is CASSFGGSGDEQYF. The CDR3 coding sequence is TGTGCCAGCAGCTTCGGCGGGAGCGGCGACGAGCAGTACTTC.

V and J are TRBV18 and TRBJ1-1; 8 positions agree with TRBD1. CDR3 length equals 14 residues. The V and J ends lost 4 bases and 3 bases, in that order; junction bases with no gene match: 4. Per germline, CDR1 KGHSH and CDR2 LQKENI. The CDR3: CASSRGQGDTEAFF. As DNA, the CDR3 is TGTGCCAGCTCACGCGGACAGGGTGACACTGAAGCTTTCTTT. The full variable domain, with the rest looked up from reference TRBV18 and TRBJ1-1, is NAGVMQNPRHLVRRRGQEARLRCSPMKGHSHVYWYRQLPEEGLKFMVYLQKENIIDESGMPKERFSAEFPKEGPSILRIQQVVRGDSAAYFCASSRGQGDTEAFFGQGTRLTVV.

This chain uses TRBV4-1 with TRBJ2-7, with D possibly matching TRBD2 (5 bases). Per the germline V gene, CDR1 is MGHRA and CDR2 is YSYEKL. The CDR3 extends over 14 amino acids. V lost 4 bases and J lost 3, with 13 bases in between. CDR3 in amino acids: CASSLRTADYEQYF. The CDR3 nucleotides read TGCGCCAGCAGCCTACGGACTGCCGACTACGAGCAGTACTTC.

V gene TRBV3-1 (or the pseudogene TRBV3-2) combines with J gene TRBJ1-2; 12 nucleotides agree with TRBD1. The CDR3 runs to 15 residues. Unmatched junction bases numbered 7, after V lost 4 bases and J lost 7 bases. Per germline, CDR1 LGHDT and CDR2 YNNKEL (reference sequence). CDR3 bases: TGTGCCAGCAGCCTCGAGGGACAGGGGGCGCGTGGCTACACCTTC. Translated, it gives CASSLEGQGARGYTF.

This clone showed up just a few times. The chain recombines TRBV28 with TRBJ1-3; D not resolved. The CDR3 is 16 amino acids. V was clipped by 4 bases and J by 0 bases, with 13 bases between them. Germline V lookup: CDR1 MDHEN, CDR2 SYDVKM. The CDR3 loop is CASSYSLPSSGNTIYF. CDR3 bases: TGTGCCAGCAGTTACAGTCTCCCGAGCTCTGGAAACACCATATATTTT.

The chain couples TRBV27 to TRBJ1-2, with D uncertain. V dropped 4 bases and J dropped 2 bases, with 8 bases sitting between them. Germline loops: CDR1 MNHEY, CDR2 SMNVEV (reference sequence). The CDR3 length is 13 residues. DNA for the CDR3: TGTGCCAGCAGTTACGCGGAAAACTATGGCTACACCTTC. Protein: CASSYAENYGYTF.

V is TRBV11-2 and J is TRBJ2-6; no firm D call. V was cut by 2 bases and J by 1 base, with 12 bases left in between. Germline CDR1 reads SGHAT; CDR2 reads FQNNGV. The CDR3 contains 17 residues. The CDR3, as DNA: TGTGCCAGCAGCTTAAGATTGGGCCCTTCTGGGGCCAACGTCCTGACTTTC. This encodes CASSLRLGPSGANVLTF.

This rearrangement joins TRBV6-5 to TRBJ1-2; 7 bases agree with TRBD1. This CDR3 region has 14 residues. Germline V CDR1 and CDR2: MNHEY, SVGAGI. Losses at the gene ends were 4 bases for V and 4 bases for J; bases not matched to a gene: 6. The CDR3 region is CASSSPGQSYGYTF. As DNA, the CDR3 is TGTGCCAGCAGTTCCCCGGGACAGTCCTATGGCTACACCTTC.

This clone appeared a few times. The genes are TRBV7-9 and TRBJ1-2; 7 positions match TRBD1. This CDR3 comprises 14 residues. The germline V gene encodes CDR1 SEHNR and CDR2 FQNEAQ (reference sequence). Trimming at V came to 5 bases and at J to 4 bases, leaving 7 bases not matched to a gene. The CDR3 DNA is TGTGCCAGCAGCACAACTACAGGGGTCTATGGCTACACCTTC. Protein sequence: CASSTTTGVYGYTF. Full variable domain (rest looked up from reference TRBV7-9 and TRBJ1-2): DTGVSQNPRHKITKRGQNVTFRCDPISEHNRLYWYRQTLGQGPEFLTYFQNEAQLEKSRLLSDRFSAERPKGSFSTLEIQRTEQGDSAMYLCASSTTTGVYGYTFGSGTRLTVV.

The chain links TRBV7-9 to TRBJ1-4, with D maybe TRBD1 (5 bases). V lost 6 bases to trimming and J lost 7 bases, with 24 bases between them. The CDR3 extends over 17 amino acids. Germline CDR1 reads SEHNR; CDR2 reads FQNEAQ (reference sequence). The DNA for the CDR3 is TGTGCCAGCAGTACGGGACTCTCGCCTGTCAGGACTGAAAAACTGTTTTTT. This translates into CASSTGLSPVRTEKLFF.

The table lists this clone with a few counts. The chain is built from TRBV7-3 and TRBJ2-2; 9 nucleotides align to TRBD1. The CDR3 extends over 14 amino acids. Germline CDR1 SGHTA, CDR2 FQGTGA. V gave up 5 bases and J gave up 4 bases; unmatched junction bases: 2. The CDR3 reads CASSPTGGTGELFF. The CDR3 region has the DNA TGTGCCAGCAGCCCGACAGGGGGCACCGGGGAGCTGTTTTTT.

This clone is a singleton in its sample. The V call is TRBV28, the J call TRBJ2-3, with 10 bases matching TRBD2. The CDR3 is made up of 15 amino acids. The V gene end was trimmed by 8 bases and the J gene end by 1 base; junction bases not matched to a gene: 6. In germline, CDR1 is MDHEN, CDR2 SYDVKM. The CDR3 region has the DNA TGTGCCAGCCGAGCGGGAGGGGGGGGCACAGATACGCAGTATTTT. This sequence encodes CASRAGGGGTDTQYF. Together with reference TRBV28 and TRBJ2-3, the CDR3 gives the full variable domain: DVKVTQSSRYLVKRTGEKVFLECVQDMDHENMFWYRQDPGLGLRLIYFSYDVKMKEKGDIPEGYSVSREKKERFSLILESASTNQTSMYLCASRAGGGGTDTQYFGPGTRLTVL.

This clone was observed once. V usage is TRBV27 and J usage is TRBJ2-3; 9 bases agree with TRBD1. Unmatched junction bases numbered 2, after V lost 1 base and J lost 3 bases. The CDR3 extends over 15 amino acids. CDR1 is MNHEY, CDR2 SMNVEV, per germline (reference sequence). The CDR3 loop reads CASSLWGTGTDTQYF. As DNA, the CDR3 is TGTGCCAGCAGTTTATGGGGGACAGGGACAGATACGCAGTATTTT.

Remarks on this clone: Other nucleotide sequences in the sample specify the same CDR3. The chain carries TRBV7-2 and TRBJ2-7, with D possibly TRBD2 on 6 matching bases. The CDR3 covers 12 residues. Trimming took off 3 bases at V and 3 bases at J, with 6 bases between the two ends. Germline CDR1 is SGHTA and CDR2 is FQGNSA. CDR3 DNA: TGTGCCAGCAGCTTTAGCGGCTACGAGCAGTACTTC. This sequence encodes CASSFSGYEQYF. The variable domain in full, completed from reference TRBV7-2 and TRBJ2-7, reads GAGVSQSPSNKVTEKGKDVELRCDPISGHTALYWYRQSLGQGLEFLIYFQGNSAPDKSGLPSDRFSAERTGGSVSTLTIQRTQQEDSAVYLCASSFSGYEQYFGPGTRLTVT.

The V and J genes are TRBV2 and TRBJ2-3, with TRBD2 matching 16 bases. CDR1 and CDR2 from the germline V gene are SNHLY and FYNNEI. Trimming at V came to 6 bases and at J to 6 bases, leaving 6 bases not matched to a gene. The CDR3 length is 16 residues. CDR3 amino acids: CASSGTSGGALDTQYF. In nucleotides, the CDR3 is TGTGCCAGCAGCGGGACTAGCGGGGGGGCCCTGGATACGCAGTATTTT.

This chain connects TRBV19 to TRBJ1-2; TRBD1 might be the D (6 bases). Trimming took off 3 bases at V and 2 bases at J, with 10 bases between the two ends. Germline CDR1 is LNHDA and CDR2 is SQIVND (reference sequence). This CDR3 region has 14 residues. CDR3 DNA: TGTGCCAGTAGTATTCGTCAGGGGAACTATGGCTACACCTTC. Translating gives CASSIRQGNYGYTF.

This clone was detected only once. The rearrangement joins TRBV5-8 to TRBJ1-4, with 7 bases matching TRBD1. The germline gives CDR1 SGHTS, CDR2 YDEGEE. Trimming cost V 0 bases and J 0 bases; bases outside gene matches: 5. This CDR3 has 17 residues. The CDR3 spells CASSLGQGPATNEKLFF. The CDR3 DNA reads TGTGCCAGCAGCTTGGGACAGGGCCCCGCAACTAATGAAAAACTGTTTTTT.

CDR3 bases: TGTGCCAGCAGTTTTCTCCTAGCCTACACCTTC. As protein: CASSFLLAYTF. The J gene is TRBJ1-2, the V gene TRBV28, with no clear D. Germline V CDR1 and CDR2: MDHEN, SYDVKM. This CDR3 has 11 residues. Trimming shortened V by 3 bases and J by 10 bases, and 9 bases separated the two germline ends.